A single sample is the source of the 26 T cell receptor beta chains below, sequenced in a study of T cells after yellow fever vaccination. TCRdb reprocessed the 5' RACE reads via MiXCR and lists one record per CDR3 protein. Here the sample spans about 340,000 distinct CDR3 sequences, about an eighth being singletons. Here the sequenced sample was CD4+ T cells sorted from PBMCs, taken 15 days after the yellow fever booster vaccination. The receptors were gathered from a man in his late teens or twenties who received the YFV17D yellow fever vaccine.

This clonotype was seen once. The V and J genes are TRBV3-1 and TRBJ2-3, with 10 bases matching TRBD2. From germline, CDR1 is LGHDT and CDR2 YNNKEL (reference sequence). The CDR3 loop spans 16 amino acids. DNA for the CDR3: TGTGCAAGCTGTTATATACTAGCGGGGAACACAGATACGCAGTATTTT. Its protein is CASCYILAGNTDTQYF.

The table lists this clonotype with many counts. The rearrangement uses TRBV20-1 and TRBJ2-3; D possibly corresponds to TRBD2 (7 bases). The CDR3 contains 16 residues. Per germline, CDR1 DFQATT and CDR2 SNEGSKA (reference sequence). Trimming removed 6 bases at V and 1 base at J, with 20 bases between. CDR3: CSAEARGGHRTDTQYF. The CDR3 DNA is TGCAGTGCCGAAGCGAGGGGGGGCCACCGCACAGATACGCAGTATTTT.

The chain has TRBV11-2 and TRBJ2-1; 10 nucleotides line up with TRBD2. The CDR3 sequence is 18 residues long. Germline CDR1 reads SGHAT; CDR2 reads FQNNGV. After removal of 2 bases from V and 4 bases from J, the junction contained 11 bases not matched to a gene. CDR3 sequence: CASSLYPSSGGVYNEQFF. CDR3 DNA sequence: TGTGCCAGCAGCTTATATCCGTCGAGCGGGGGGGTATACAATGAGCAGTTCTTC. The full variable domain, completed using reference TRBV11-2 and TRBJ2-1, is EAGVAQSPRYKIIEKRQSVAFWCNPISGHATLYWYQQILGQGPKLLIQFQNNGVVDDSQLPKDRFSAERLKGVDSTLKIQPAKLEDSAVYLCASSLYPSSGGVYNEQFFGPGTRLTVL.

The chain employs TRBV7-2 and TRBJ2-7; a weak D match, TRBD1 (6 bases). V was shortened by 5 bases and J by 3 bases, with 11 bases between the two germline ends. This CDR3 spans 13 amino acids. CDR1 and CDR2 from the germline V gene are SGHTA and FQGNSA. DNA of the CDR3: TGTGCCAGCAGCCACAGGACAGACTACGAGCAGTACTTC. It translates to CASSHRTDYEQYF.

This clonotype was recorded a few times. The chain employs TRBV5-8 and TRBJ2-3, with D perhaps TRBD2 (5 bases). Trimming pared 0 bases from V and 6 bases from J, leaving 17 bases between. The length of the CDR3 is 16 residues. Germline V gene data show CDR1 as SGHTS and CDR2 as YDEGEE. CDR3 amino acids: CASSLGYSGVADTQYF. CDR3 DNA sequence: TGTGCCAGCAGCTTGGGGTATTCCGGGGTGGCGGATACGCAGTATTTT.

This clonotype occurred many times. The chain couples TRBV7-6 to TRBJ2-1, with D uncertain. V gave up 4 bases and J gave up 4 bases, with 11 bases separating them. Per germline, CDR1 SGHVS and CDR2 FNYEAQ. This CDR3 has 14 residues. The CDR3 DNA reads TGTGCCAGCAGCTCGGAGAAAGGTTACAATGAGCAGTTCTTC. Its translation: CASSSEKGYNEQFF.

The J gene is TRBJ1-1, the V gene TRBV27; TRBD1 agrees at 7 bases. CDR1 is MNHEY and CDR2 is SMNVEV in the germline V gene (reference sequence). This CDR3 region has 15 residues. V trimming: 2 bases; J trimming: 9 bases; junction bases outside the gene matches: 12. The CDR3: CASSLGTEEWRQAFF. CDR3 in DNA: TGTGCCAGCAGTTTAGGGACAGAGGAATGGCGGCAAGCTTTCTTT.

In its sample, this clonotype was seen many times. This chain uses TRBV10-3 with TRBJ2-7; a possible D gene is TRBD1 (6 bases). Trimming cost V 10 bases and J 3 bases, with 13 bases left between them. CDR3 size: 12 residues. The V gene's germline CDR1 is ENHRY and CDR2 SYGVKD. The CDR3 region is CATGGQIYEQYF. The CDR3 DNA sequence: TGTGCCACTGGTGGACAGATCTACGAGCAGTACTTC.

This clonotype has more than one count but fewer than ten. The V call is TRBV5-1, the J call TRBJ2-5; the match to TRBD1 covers 8 bases. V lost 3 bases to trimming and J lost 3 bases; unmatched junction nucleotides: 1. This CDR3 is 13 amino acids long. Germline CDR1 reads SGHRS; CDR2 reads YFSETQ. CDR3 residues: CASSWDRKETQYF. In nucleotides, the CDR3 is TGCGCCAGCAGCTGGGACAGGAAAGAGACCCAGTACTTC.

This clonotype has only a few counts. The chain links TRBV6-2 or TRBV6-3 to TRBJ2-7; TRBD1 might be the D (5 bases). The CDR3 is 14 amino acids. Germline CDR1 MNHEY, CDR2 SVGEGT. The ends were cut back, 1 base at V and 3 bases at J, with 10 bases in the middle. This chain's CDR3 is CASSYYQGIYEQYF. The CDR3 DNA reads as TGTGCCAGCAGTTACTATCAGGGAATCTACGAGCAGTACTTC.

This clonotype occurred once. This chain uses TRBV7-3 with TRBJ1-6, with TRBD1 identical over 8 bases. With V trimmed by 4 bases and J by 10 bases, 6 bases remained unmatched. The germline V gene encodes CDR1 SGHTA and CDR2 FQGTGA. CDR3 size: 14 residues. In DNA, the CDR3 is TGTGCCAGCAGCTCGGACAGGGTGGGGTCACCCCTCCACTTT. Its protein is CASSSDRVGSPLHF.

A few counts support this clonotype. The rearrangement links TRBV24-1 to TRBJ2-1; 12 nucleotides align to TRBD2. Germline loops: CDR1 KGHDR, CDR2 SFDVKD. The CDR3 is made up of 17 amino acids. Unmatched junction bases numbered 7, after V lost 6 bases and J lost 2 bases. Written as DNA, the CDR3 is TGTGCCACCAGTTCCTCCACTAGCGGGGGGCCCTACAATGAGCAGTTCTTC. It is translated as CATSSSTSGGPYNEQFF.

This clonotype has only a few counts. This sequence joins TRBV20-1 and TRBJ2-5; TRBD2 agrees at 9 bases. Germline V CDR1 and CDR2: DFQATT, SNEGSKA (reference sequence). This CDR3 comprises 15 residues. Trimming at V came to 0 bases and at J to 3 bases, leaving 5 bases not matched to a gene. The CDR3 loop reads CSARDLRLAEETQYF. As DNA, the CDR3 is TGCAGTGCTAGAGATTTGCGACTAGCGGAAGAGACCCAGTACTTC.

The chain combines TRBV6-2 or TRBV6-3 with TRBJ2-7; 7 bases align to TRBD2. V lost 7 bases, J lost 2 bases, and 14 bases stayed unmatched. The germline V gene has CDR1 MNHEY and CDR2 SVGEGT. The CDR3 consists of 16 residues. This CDR3 is CASTSGWALRPYEQYV. The CDR3, as DNA: TGTGCCAGCACTAGCGGTTGGGCCCTAAGGCCCTACGAGCAGTACGTC.

This sequence joins TRBV25-1 and TRBJ2-1, with D uncertain. CDR3 length equals 14 residues. CDR1 is MGHDK, CDR2 SYGVNS, per germline. V lost 5 bases to trimming and J lost 3 bases, with 11 bases between them. CDR3: CASSLETHYNEQFF. The CDR3 DNA reads as TGTGCCAGCAGTTTGGAGACTCACTACAATGAGCAGTTCTTC.

This clonotype showed up just a few times. The J gene is TRBJ2-3, the V gene TRBV5-1; D is unclear. V was pared by 2 bases and J by 7 bases, with 14 bases between. CDR1 is SGHRS, CDR2 YFSETQ, per germline. The CDR3 length is 14 residues. The CDR3 sequence is CASSFDGRFNTQYF. In nucleotides, the CDR3 is TGCGCCAGCAGCTTTGACGGACGGTTTAATACGCAGTATTTT.

This clonotype has a handful of counts. The V call is TRBV7-2, the J call TRBJ2-7; 16 positions agree with TRBD2. Unmatched junction bases numbered 6, after V lost 10 bases and J lost 6 bases. CDR1 is SGHTA, CDR2 FQGNSA, per germline. The CDR3 consists of 14 residues. The CDR3 coding sequence is TGTGCCACCGGGACTAGCGGGGGGGTAATCGAGCAGTACTTC. Its protein product is CATGTSGGVIEQYF.

The chain couples TRBV12-3 or TRBV12-4 to TRBJ2-4, with D perhaps TRBD1 or TRBD2 (6 bases each). Trimming took off 2 bases at V and 0 bases at J, with 11 bases between the two ends. This CDR3 spans 16 amino acids. CDR3 coding DNA: TGTGCCAGCAGTTTAAAGGAGGGGGTAGCCAAAAACATTCAGTACTTC. It translates to CASSLKEGVAKNIQYF.

The CDR3 here is CASKLAGDQETQYF. CDR3 coding DNA: TGTGCCAGCAAACTAGCGGGGGATCAAGAGACCCAGTACTTC. This rearrangement joins TRBV3-1 to TRBJ2-5; 11 nucleotides match TRBD2. The length of the CDR3 is 14 residues. The V segment lost 7 bases and the J segment 2 bases; nucleotides outside the gene matches: 3. Germline CDR1 reads LGHDT; CDR2 reads YNNKEL (reference sequence).

The sample holds a few counts of this clonotype. This chain links TRBV6-6 with TRBJ2-3, with D maybe TRBD2 (5 bases). V was trimmed by 6 bases and J by 1 base, leaving 5 bases between them. Germline loops: CDR1 MNHNY, CDR2 SVGAGI (reference sequence). This CDR3 is built from 12 residues. The CDR3 DNA is TGTGCCAGCAGGCGGGGCACAGATACGCAGTATTTT. Its protein product is CASRRGTDTQYF.

This clonotype has only a few counts. The chain combines TRBV7-9 with TRBJ2-1; 8 bases match TRBD1. Losses at the gene ends were 5 bases for V and 2 bases for J; bases not matched to a gene: 8. Germline V gene lookup returns CDR1 SEHNR and CDR2 FQNEAQ (reference sequence). The CDR3 is 16 amino acids. The CDR3 coding sequence is TGTGCCAGCAGCCCCGGGGAACAGGGGGCCTACAATGAGCAGTTCTTC. Translating gives CASSPGEQGAYNEQFF.

This chain joins TRBV5-1 and TRBJ1-1, with 9 bases aligning to TRBD1. The CDR3 totals 14 residues. Unmatched junction bases numbered 5, after V lost 7 bases and J lost 1 base. CDR1 is SGHRS and CDR2 is YFSETQ in the germline V gene. CDR3 region: CASGGDRANTEAFF. CDR3 in DNA: TGCGCCAGCGGGGGGGACAGGGCGAACACTGAAGCTTTCTTT.

This clonotype was observed a few times. This sequence joins TRBV12-3 or TRBV12-4 and TRBJ2-1, with 10 bases matching TRBD2. This CDR3 comprises 14 residues. After removal of 6 bases from V and 9 bases from J, the junction contained 8 bases not matched to a gene. The CDR3 DNA reads as TGTGCCAGCAGCCCCGGACTAGCGGTCGGTGAGCAGTTCTTC. Protein: CASSPGLAVGEQFF.

This clonotype was counted only a few times. The CDR3 spells CASGTLPSYEQYF. The DNA of the CDR3 is TGTGCTAGTGGAACTCTCCCGAGCTACGAGCAGTACTTC. J is TRBJ2-7 and V is TRBV12-5; no clear D gene. Trimming pared 6 bases from V and 3 bases from J, leaving 12 bases between. The germline V gene encodes CDR1 LGHNT and CDR2 FRNRAP. CDR3 length: 13 amino acids.

This rearrangement joins TRBV7-9 to TRBJ2-1; 7 bases are a match to TRBD2. The CDR3 length is 16 residues. V dropped 0 bases and J dropped 10; count of bases not matched to a gene: 12. CDR1 and CDR2 (germline): SEHNR, FQNEAQ (reference sequence). Here the CDR3 reads CASSLALAGDHLEQFF. DNA for the CDR3: TGTGCCAGCAGCTTAGCCCTGGCGGGGGACCACTTAGAGCAGTTCTTC.

This clonotype was counted a few times. V and J are TRBV7-9 and TRBJ2-6; D is tentatively TRBD1 or TRBD2 (5 bases each). Germline V gives CDR1 SEHNR, CDR2 FQNEAQ (reference sequence). The CDR3 has 16 amino acids. V was cut by 10 bases and J by 0 bases, with 16 bases left in between. DNA of the CDR3: TGTGCCAATGTTAGGGACCGCAGCTCTGGGGCCAACGTCCTGACTTTC. Translated: CANVRDRSSGANVLTF.